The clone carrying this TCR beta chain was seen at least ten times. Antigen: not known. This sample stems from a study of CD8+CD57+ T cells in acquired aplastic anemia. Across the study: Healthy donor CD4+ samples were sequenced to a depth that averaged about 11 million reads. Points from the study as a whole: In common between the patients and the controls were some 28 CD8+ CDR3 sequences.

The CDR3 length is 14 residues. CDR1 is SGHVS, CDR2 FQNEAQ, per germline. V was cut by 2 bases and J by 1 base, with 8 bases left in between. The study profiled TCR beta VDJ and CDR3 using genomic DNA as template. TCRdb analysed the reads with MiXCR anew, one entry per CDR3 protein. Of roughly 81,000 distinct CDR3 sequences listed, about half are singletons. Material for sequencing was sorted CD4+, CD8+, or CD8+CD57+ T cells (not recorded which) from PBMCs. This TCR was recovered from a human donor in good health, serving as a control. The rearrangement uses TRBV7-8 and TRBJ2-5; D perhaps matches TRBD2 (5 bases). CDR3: CASSLFGVQETQYF. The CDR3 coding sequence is TGTGCCAGCAGCTTATTCGGGGTCCAAGAGACCCAGTACTTC. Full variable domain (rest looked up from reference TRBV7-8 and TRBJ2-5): GAGVSQSPRYKVAKRGQDVALRCDPISGHVSLFWYQQALGQGPEFLTYFQNEAQLDKSGLPSDRFFAERPEGSVSTLKIQRTQQEDSAVYLCASSLFGVQETQYFGPGTRLLVL.